This is a list of T cell receptor beta chains from one sample in a study of lymphopenia after photon versus proton radiotherapy. Produced via immunoSEQ multiplex PCR; TCRdb's table is partial and in-frame only. This table has around 29,000 clones, 84% appearing once. Source: peripheral blood, taken from a patient treated with proton-based radiotherapy. These receptors were taken from a woman aged 70-85 years with pancreatic cancer. The CDR3 runs from the conserved cysteine through the conserved F or W. Each record gives: D gene, V gene, clone size, J gene, CDR3 length, CDR3 DNA, CDR3 protein. D genes are given only for firm matches. Only some rows state a clone size, as once, few, many or a class for expanded clones.

-	TRBV6-1	few	TRBJ1-2	17	TGTGCCAGCAGTGAAGTACCGATTCGGAGCGTCGACTATGGCTACACCTTC	CASSEVPIRSVDYGYTF
-	TRBV5-6	-	TRBJ2-7	15	TGTGCCAGCAGCTTGGGTGCCACTGCTTTCTACGAGCAGTACTTC	CASSLGATAFYEQYF
TRBD1	TRBV6-1	-	TRBJ1-5	15	TGTGCCAGCAGTGAACAGGACAGGGGAAGACAGCCCCAGCATTTT	CASSEQDRGRQPQHF
-	TRBV4-2	once	TRBJ2-5	15	TGTGCCAGCAGCCAAGAGACGCACTCACGGGAGACCCAGTACTTC	CASSQETHSRETQYF
TRBD2	TRBV5-1	once	TRBJ2-5	14	TGCGCCAGCAGGACCGGGACTAGCTTGGAGACCCAGTACTTC	CASRTGTSLETQYF
-	TRBV5-6	-	TRBJ1-6	17	TGTGCCAGCAGCTTCGTCGTGTCCAATCCTCTAAATTCACCCCTCCACTTT	CASSFVVSNPLNSPLHF
TRBD2	TRBV5-6	-	TRBJ2-1	17	TGTGCCAGCAGTTCCTACCGACTAGCGGGAGAGGTGAATGAGCAGTTCTTC	CASSSYRLAGEVNEQFF
-	TRBV5-4	-	TRBJ2-5	12	TGTGCCAGCAGCTTGGACGGGAAGACCCAGTACTTC	CASSLDGKTQYF
TRBD2	TRBV28	-	TRBJ2-5	15	TGTGCCAGCAGTCCGCCGGGCGGGAGAGGGGAGACCCAGTACTTC	CASSPPGGRGETQYF
-	TRBV5-1	-	TRBJ2-7	15	TGCGCCAGCAGCCCGATAGACAGATCTCTATACGAGCAGTACTTC	CASSPIDRSLYEQYF
-	TRBV18	-	TRBJ2-2	16	TGTGCCAGCTCACCACGGGGGACATATGACACCGGGGAGCTGTTTTTT	CASSPRGTYDTGELFF
TRBD1	TRBV18	-	TRBJ2-7	15	TGTGCCAGCTCACCGGGACAGGGCTTTCCTTACGAGCAGTACTTC	CASSPGQGFPYEQYF
-	TRBV6-1	-	TRBJ1-4	14	TGTGCCAGCACCCCCAGGGGAGGGAATGAAAAACTGTTTTTT	CASTPRGGNEKLFF
TRBD2	TRBV28	-	TRBJ2-7	16	TGTGCCAGCAGCACTACACAAACGAGCGGGAGTCACGAGCAGTACTTC	CASSTTQTSGSHEQYF
TRBD2	TRBV10-3	-	TRBJ2-5	14	TGTGCCATCAGTGAGTCGGGGGGGTACCAGACCCAGTACTTC	CAISESGGYQTQYF
TRBD2	TRBV19	few	TRBJ2-2	15	TGTGCCAGCAACAGACTAGCGGGTGGTACCGGGGAGCTGTTTTTT	CASNRLAGGTGELFF
TRBD2	TRBV6-5	-	TRBJ2-5	14	TGTGCCAGCAGCCCCCCCGGGGGGTCAGAGACCCAGTACTTC	CASSPPGGSETQYF
TRBD1	TRBV10-2	-	TRBJ2-3	15	TGCGCCAGCAGTGAACCGACAGGGGGCACAGATACGCAGTATTTT	CASSEPTGGTDTQYF
-	TRBV11-1	-	TRBJ2-4	14	TGTGCCAGCAGCTTAGAACAGACCAAAAACATTCAGTACTTC	CASSLEQTKNIQYF
-	TRBV10-3	-	TRBJ1-2	12	TGTGCCACCTGGGGACTCGTTTATGGCTACACCTTC	CATWGLVYGYTF
TRBD1	TRBV28	-	TRBJ1-5	16	TGTGCCAGCGGGACAGGGGCAAGGAATAGCAATCAGCCCCAGCATTTT	CASGTGARNSNQPQHF
TRBD2	TRBV15	-	TRBJ2-1	19	TGTGCCACCAGCAGAGAACGATCGGGACTAGCGGGAGACTACAATGAGCAGTTCTTC	CATSRERSGLAGDYNEQFF
-	TRBV5-8	once	TRBJ1-4	13	TGTGCCAGCACCCTAGGTTGGGAAGAAAAACTGTTTTTT	CASTLGWEEKLFF
-	TRBV28	-	TRBJ2-5	15	TGTGCCAGCAGATCGGGTGGGGTAGACCAAGAGACCCAGTACTTC	CASRSGGVDQETQYF
-	TRBV28	-	TRBJ2-4	17	TGTGCCAGCAGTTTGGGTACCGGCTTACTAGCCAAAAACATTCAGTACTTC	CASSLGTGLLAKNIQYF
-	TRBV7-2	-	TRBJ1-3	17	TGTGCCAGCAGCTTAGGGCAGGCCAAAAGATCTGGAAACACCATATATTTT	CASSLGQAKRSGNTIYF
-	TRBV27	-	TRBJ1-4	13	TGTGCCAGCAGTTTAGGGGCAGGGCTCCCTCCCGTTTTT	CASSLGAGLPPVF
-	TRBV6-5	few	TRBJ1-1	12	TGTGCCAGCAGAACAGGGAACACTGAAGCTTTCTTT	CASRTGNTEAFF
TRBD1	TRBV6-6	-	TRBJ1-1	14	TGTGCCAGCAGACCCGGGACAGGGGGCCCTGAAGCTTTCTTT	CASRPGTGGPEAFF
TRBD2	TRBV7-2	-	TRBJ2-2	14	TGTGCCAGCAGCTTCGGGACTAGCTCCGGGGAGCTGTTTTTT	CASSFGTSSGELFF
-	TRBV7-9	-	TRBJ1-1	14	TGTGCCAGCAGCGGCATCGGGGCCAACACTGAAGCTTTCTTT	CASSGIGANTEAFF
TRBD1	TRBV28	-	TRBJ1-2	14	TGTGCCAGCAGTTACAGGACAGGGGGATATGGCTACACCTTC	CASSYRTGGYGYTF
TRBD2	TRBV11-3	-	TRBJ2-1	16	TGTGCCAGCAGCACCAGACTAGCGGGATCCTACAATGAGCAGTTCTTC	CASSTRLAGSYNEQFF
-	TRBV19	once	TRBJ2-1	18	TGTGCCAGTACTGACCTCGCCGGGGGGCGGACTTCCCAAAGTGAGCAGTTCTTC	CASTDLAGGRTSQSEQFF
TRBD1	TRBV19	-	TRBJ1-2	14	TGTGCCAGTAGTTCCACAGGGGGGAACTATGGCTACACCTTC	CASSSTGGNYGYTF
-	TRBV27	-	TRBJ2-2	12	TGTGCCAGCAGTTTTGAGGACGGGGAGCTGTTTTTT	CASSFEDGELFF
-	TRBV7-2	-	TRBJ1-1	15	TGTGCCAGCAGCTTAGGCCATACTTACCCCACTGAAGCTTTCTTT	CASSLGHTYPTEAFF
-	TRBV11-1	-	TRBJ1-2	15	TGTGCCAGCAGGTCCGCCCAAACAACCGGCTATGGCTACACCTTC	CASRSAQTTGYGYTF
TRBD1	TRBV2	few	TRBJ2-7	15	TGTGCCAGCAGGGGGGACAGGGGCTTTTCCTACGAGCAGTACTTC	CASRGDRGFSYEQYF
-	TRBV14	once	TRBJ2-7	12	TGTGCCAGCAGCTATCTTTTTGACGAGCAGTACTTC	CASSYLFDEQYF
TRBD1	TRBV5-4	-	TRBJ1-6	15	TGTGCCAGCAGCTTGTCGGGGACAGGGCGTATACCCCTCCACTTT	CASSLSGTGRIPLHF